This T cell receptor (beta chain) is from a study of blood T cell repertoires in COVID-19. Study-wide background: From T cells, B-cell-depleted T cells, or PBMCs came the material, which was cDNA or gDNA.

Per the original data handling: Using reference gene primer amplification, nucleated cell counts were estimated. Sequencing used immunoSEQ multiplex PCR; TCRdb keeps in-frame clones, though not all of them. V, J and clone size were drawn from that table, and D and trimming were deduced from the DNA. The table lists about 370,000 clones, around 89% of them singletons. Participants, 18 to 89 years old, spanned fewer than 30 US areas. Participants' own reports of clinical history determined their cohort assignment. The CDR3 is 14 amino acids. Trimming at V came to 5 bases and at J to 4 bases, leaving 8 bases not matched to a gene. From germline, CDR1 is SQVTM and CDR2 ANQGSEA.

The specimen sequenced was PBMCs or T cells enriched from blood (not recorded which). V is TRBV29-1 and J is TRBJ2-3, with 8 bases matching TRBD2. The TCR comes from a man aged 18 to 30 who had recovered from COVID-19. The CDR3 DNA is TGCAGCGTTCCCCGGGGGGGCATCGCAGATACGCAGTATTTT. Encoded protein: CSVPRGGIADTQYF.